The sequence of this T cell receptor (beta chain) was determined in a study of blood T cells in healthy people across ages. The overall study: The capture of about one barcoded beta molecule per two T cells was achieved by template switching.

Primed by a sample-barcoded 5' primer and a J-beta primer mix, a second PCR proceeded for 7 to 11 cycles. Each CDR3 protein gets one entry after TCRdb re-called the 5' RACE reads with MiXCR. This sample has fewer than 750,000 distinct CDR3 sequences, with around 50% found just once. Study-wide findings and caveats: The study found more naive CD4+ cells and higher diversity in long-lived than aged donors. Researchers deemed the diversity estimates from one million T cells underestimates. Roughly linear declines in TCR beta diversity per million T cells occurred with age.

This CDR3 contains 14 residues. J was trimmed by 0 bases and V by 4 bases; bases with no gene match: 0. The V gene's germline CDR1 is SGHRS and CDR2 YFSETQ. Concerning this clonotype itself: Its antigen is unidentified.

Sample: blood. The receptor was derived from an elderly man in good health. The J gene is TRBJ2-4, the V gene TRBV5-1, with 8 positions matching TRBD2. DNA of the CDR3: TGCGCCAGCAGCGCGGGGGGAGCCAAAAACATTCAGTACTTC. Protein sequence: CASSAGGAKNIQYF.